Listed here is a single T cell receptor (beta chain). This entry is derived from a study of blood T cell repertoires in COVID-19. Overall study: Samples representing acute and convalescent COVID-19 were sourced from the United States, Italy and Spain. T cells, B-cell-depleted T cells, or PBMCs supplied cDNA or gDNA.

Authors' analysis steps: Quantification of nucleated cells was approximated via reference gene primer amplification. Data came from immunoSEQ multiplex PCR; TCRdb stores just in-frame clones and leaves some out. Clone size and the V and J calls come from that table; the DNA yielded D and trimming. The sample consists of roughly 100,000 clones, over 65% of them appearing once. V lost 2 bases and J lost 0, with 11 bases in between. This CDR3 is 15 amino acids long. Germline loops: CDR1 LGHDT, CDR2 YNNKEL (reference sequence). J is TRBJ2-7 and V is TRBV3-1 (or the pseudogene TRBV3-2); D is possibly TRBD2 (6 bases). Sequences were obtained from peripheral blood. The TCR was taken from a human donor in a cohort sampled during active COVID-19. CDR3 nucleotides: TGTGCCAGCAGCCAATTTCCCGGGAGCTCCTACGAGCAGTACTTC. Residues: CASSQFPGSSYEQYF.